This paragraph reports one TCR beta chain. What it binds is not known. This entry belongs to a study of read filtering for tumor transcriptome and immune sequencing. General study findings and limits: This fraction held mixed bone marrow immune cells after CD138-negative sorting.

The V gene's germline CDR1 is MDHEN and CDR2 SYDVKM. The CDR3 runs to 15 residues. Trimming shortened V by 6 bases and J by 8 bases, and 19 bases separated the two germline ends. The library was built from roughly 400 ng RNA with molecular barcoded adaptors for alpha/delta and beta/gamma chains. TCRdb ran MiXCR on the reads and lists one entry per CDR3 protein. The sample gives 40,000 or so distinct CDR3 sequences, about an eighth of which show up once; around 35% is in the top ten. This receptor was identified in a donor at least 40 years old with multiple myeloma. The chain links TRBV28 to TRBJ1-4; D not resolved. Sequencing used a population of CD138-negative cells sorted from bone marrow. The chain's CDR3 is CASRLVRGPGEKLFF. Here the CDR3 DNA reads TGTGCCAGCAGATTAGTTCGCGGCCCGGGAGAAAAACTGTTTTTT.